The 3 T cell receptor beta chains below all came from one sample that was sequenced in a study of T cells in tuberculosis. Thawed, overnight-rested PBMC were stained with GMM-loaded CD1B tetramer, viability dye and anti-CD3, then sorted. The lipid loaded on the CD1B tetramers was C32 glucose monomycolate from Rhodococcus equi. TCRdb's copy holds only in-frame clones and misses some; the assay was immunoSEQ multiplex PCR. The table includes around 60,000 clones, around 86% detected once. The sequencing sample was made of CD1b-GMM tetramer-negative cells sorted from PBMCs. These receptors originate from an adult woman with latent tuberculosis.

This sequence joins TRBV7-2 and TRBJ2-1, with a tentative D call TRBD2 (5 bases). Between the trimmed V and J ends, which lost 5 bases and 2 bases, there was a span of 13 bases. The germline V gene has CDR1 SGHTA and CDR2 FQGNSA. This CDR3 spans 15 amino acids. The CDR3 nucleotides read TGTGCCAGCAGCCTGGACCCCGGGGCCTACAATGAGCAGTTCTTC. Translating it yields CASSLDPGAYNEQFF.

The J gene is TRBJ1-5, the V gene TRBV19, with D hard to call. CDR1 and CDR2 from the germline V gene are LNHDA and SQIVND (reference sequence). The CDR3 has 14 amino acids. V gave up 3 bases and J gave up 1 base, with 7 bases separating them. The CDR3 nucleotides read TGTGCCAGTAGTATCACACAAAGCAATCAGCCCCAGCATTTT. Amino acids: CASSITQSNQPQHF.

The chain employs TRBV13 and TRBJ2-7; TRBD1 matches 7 bases. CDR3 length equals 14 residues. Germline trimming cut 2 bases from V and 4 bases from J; bases unmatched to any gene: 5. The germline V gene encodes CDR1 PRHDT and CDR2 FYEKMQ (reference sequence). CDR3 sequence reads: CASSLTGAKYEQYF. DNA for the CDR3: TGTGCCAGCAGCTTAACAGGGGCCAAATACGAGCAGTACTTC.